This TCR beta chain came from a study of CD8+ T cells in alopecia areata. cDNA prepared by RNA extraction and subsequent reverse transcription served as the template for sequencing. Sequencing used immunoSEQ multiplex PCR; TCRdb keeps in-frame clones, though not all of them. The sample lists some 99,000 clones; more than 55% were seen once. Treatment described: oral pan-JAK inhibitor, 5-10 mg twice daily. The CDR3 consists of 14 residues. Germline values: CDR1 SNHLY, CDR2 FYNNEI. V gave up 8 bases and J gave up 0 bases, with 14 bases separating them. This TCR was recovered from a human donor with alopecia areata. The sequenced sample was CD8+ T cells sorted from blood, obtained at week 4, from a patient treated with tofacitinib. The chain has TRBV2 and TRBJ2-7, with unresolved D. Here the CDR3 DNA reads TGTGCCAGCTTAGGGTCGACCCTCTCCTACGAGCAGTACTTC. It is translated as CASLGSTLSYEQYF.